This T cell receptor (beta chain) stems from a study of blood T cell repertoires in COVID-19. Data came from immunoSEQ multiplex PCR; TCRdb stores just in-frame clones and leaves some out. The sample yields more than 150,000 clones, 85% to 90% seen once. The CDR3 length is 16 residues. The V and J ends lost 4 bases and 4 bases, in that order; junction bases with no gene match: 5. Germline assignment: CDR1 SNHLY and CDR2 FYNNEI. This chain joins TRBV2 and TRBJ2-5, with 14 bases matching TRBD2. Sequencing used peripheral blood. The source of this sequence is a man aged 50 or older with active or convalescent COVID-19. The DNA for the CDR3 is TGTGCCAGCAGTGCTCGACTAGCGGGAGGGTCAGAGACCCAGTACTTC. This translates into CASSARLAGGSETQYF.